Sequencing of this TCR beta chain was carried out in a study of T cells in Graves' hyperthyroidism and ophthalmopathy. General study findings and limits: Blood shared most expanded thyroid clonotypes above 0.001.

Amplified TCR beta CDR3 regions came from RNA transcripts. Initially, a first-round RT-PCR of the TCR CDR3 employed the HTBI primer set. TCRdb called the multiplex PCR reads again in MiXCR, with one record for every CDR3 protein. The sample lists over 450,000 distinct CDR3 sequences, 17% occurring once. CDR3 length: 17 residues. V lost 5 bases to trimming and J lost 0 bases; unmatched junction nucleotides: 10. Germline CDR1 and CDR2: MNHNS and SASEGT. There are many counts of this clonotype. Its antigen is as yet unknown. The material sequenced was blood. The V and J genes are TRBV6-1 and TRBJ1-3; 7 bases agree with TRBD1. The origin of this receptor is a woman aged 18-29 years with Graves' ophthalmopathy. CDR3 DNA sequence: TGTGCCAGCAGTTCAATGACAGGGTTCAACTCTGGAAACACCATATATTTT. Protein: CASSSMTGFNSGNTIYF.